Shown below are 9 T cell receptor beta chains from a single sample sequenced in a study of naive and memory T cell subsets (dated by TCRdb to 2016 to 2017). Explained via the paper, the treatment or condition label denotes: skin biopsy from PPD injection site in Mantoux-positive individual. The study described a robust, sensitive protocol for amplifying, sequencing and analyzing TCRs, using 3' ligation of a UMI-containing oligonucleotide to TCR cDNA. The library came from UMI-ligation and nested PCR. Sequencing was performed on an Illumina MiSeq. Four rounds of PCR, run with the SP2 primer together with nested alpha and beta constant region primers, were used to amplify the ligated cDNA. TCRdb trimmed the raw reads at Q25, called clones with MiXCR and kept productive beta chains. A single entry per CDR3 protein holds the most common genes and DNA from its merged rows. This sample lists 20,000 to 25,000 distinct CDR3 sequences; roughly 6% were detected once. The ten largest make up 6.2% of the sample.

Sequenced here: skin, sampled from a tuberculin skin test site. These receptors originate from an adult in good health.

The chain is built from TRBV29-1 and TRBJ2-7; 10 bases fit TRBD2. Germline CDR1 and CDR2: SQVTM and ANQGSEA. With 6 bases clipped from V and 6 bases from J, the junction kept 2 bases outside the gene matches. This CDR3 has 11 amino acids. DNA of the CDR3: TGCAGCGTAACTAGCGGGACCGAGCAGTACTTC. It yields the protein CSVTSGTEQYF.

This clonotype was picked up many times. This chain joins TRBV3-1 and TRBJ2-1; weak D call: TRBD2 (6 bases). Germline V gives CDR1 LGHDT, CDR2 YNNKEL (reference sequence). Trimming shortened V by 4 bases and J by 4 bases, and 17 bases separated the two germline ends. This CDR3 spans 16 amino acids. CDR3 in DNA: TGTGCCAGCAGCCCACTTATGGCTAGCGATTACAATGAGCAGTTCTTC. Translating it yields CASSPLMASDYNEQFF.

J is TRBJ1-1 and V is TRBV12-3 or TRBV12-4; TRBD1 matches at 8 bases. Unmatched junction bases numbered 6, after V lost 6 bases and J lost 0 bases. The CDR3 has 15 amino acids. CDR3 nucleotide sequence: TGTGCCAGCAGGCCCGGACAGGGCCTGAACACTGAAGCTTTCTTT. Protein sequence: CASRPGQGLNTEAFF.

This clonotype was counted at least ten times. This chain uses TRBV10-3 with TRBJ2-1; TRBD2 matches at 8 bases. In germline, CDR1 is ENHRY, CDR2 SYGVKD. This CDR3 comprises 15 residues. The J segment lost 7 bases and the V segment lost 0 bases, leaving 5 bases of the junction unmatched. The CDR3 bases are TGTGCCATCAGTGAGTCCGGGAGGGCCGGTAATGAGCAGTTCTTC. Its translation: CAISESGRAGNEQFF.

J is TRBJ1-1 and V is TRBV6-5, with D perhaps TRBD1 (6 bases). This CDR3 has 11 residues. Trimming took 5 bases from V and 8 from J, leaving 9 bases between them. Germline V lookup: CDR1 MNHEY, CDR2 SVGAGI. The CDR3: CASSPGTEAFF. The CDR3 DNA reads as TGTGCCAGCAGTCCAGGGACAGAAGCTTTCTTT.

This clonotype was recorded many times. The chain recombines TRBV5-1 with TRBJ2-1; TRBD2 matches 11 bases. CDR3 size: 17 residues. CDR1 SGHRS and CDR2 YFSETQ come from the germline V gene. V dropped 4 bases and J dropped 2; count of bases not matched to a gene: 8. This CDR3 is CASSTPSGGPAYNEQFF. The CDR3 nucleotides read TGCGCCAGCAGCACCCCTAGCGGGGGGCCGGCCTACAATGAGCAGTTCTTC.

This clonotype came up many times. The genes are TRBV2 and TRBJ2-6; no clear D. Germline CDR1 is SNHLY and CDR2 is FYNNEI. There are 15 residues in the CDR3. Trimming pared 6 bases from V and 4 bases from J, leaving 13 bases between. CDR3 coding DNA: TGTGCCAGCAGAGACGTCCAAGCCGGGGCCAACGTCCTGACTTTC. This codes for CASRDVQAGANVLTF.

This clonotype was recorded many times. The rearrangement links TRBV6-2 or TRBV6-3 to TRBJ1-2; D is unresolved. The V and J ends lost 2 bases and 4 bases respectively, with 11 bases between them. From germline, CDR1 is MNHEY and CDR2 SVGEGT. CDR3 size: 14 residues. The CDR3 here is CASSYQHGIYGYTF. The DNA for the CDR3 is TGTGCCAGCAGTTACCAGCACGGCATCTATGGCTACACCTTC.

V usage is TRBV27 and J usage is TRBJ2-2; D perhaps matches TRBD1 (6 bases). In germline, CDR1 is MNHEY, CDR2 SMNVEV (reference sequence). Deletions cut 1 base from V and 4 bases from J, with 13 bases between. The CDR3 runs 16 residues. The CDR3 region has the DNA TGTGCCAGCAGTTTATTTTGGGGGCAGGGCACCGGGGAGCTGTTTTTT. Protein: CASSLFWGQGTGELFF.